These T cell receptor beta chains were read from a single sample in a study of T-cell memory formation after mild COVID-19. TCRdb itself ran the 5' RACE reads through MiXCR, one entry per CDR3 protein. The repertoire holds over 400,000 distinct CDR3 sequences, with under 25% as singletons. Sequencing was performed on PBMCs or a T cell subset sorted from them (not recorded which). The receptors were gathered from an adult woman who had mild COVID-19 (a few samples of this study predate the infection). Cell type and time point are not known. CDR3s include the opening cysteine and the closing phenylalanine or tryptophan. D genes are given only for firm matches. Expanded clones are given a class, and other clones once, few, many or no size at all.

j_call: TRBJ2-1
clone_size: NA
v_call: TRBV11-3
d_call: NA
cdr3_aa: CASSRGRNSSYNEQFF
cdr3_nt: TGTGCCAGCAGCCGGGGCCGTAATAGCTCCTACAATGAGCAGTTCTTC

j_call: TRBJ2-2
clone_size: few
v_call: TRBV7-3
d_call: NA
cdr3_aa: CASSPRRTGELFF
cdr3_nt: TGTGCCAGCAGCCCTCGCCGGACCGGGGAGCTGTTTTTT

j_call: TRBJ1-4
clone_size: few
v_call: TRBV18
d_call: NA
cdr3_aa: CASSPRSELNEKLFF
cdr3_nt: TGTGCCAGCTCCCCCAGGTCGGAACTTAATGAAAAACTGTTTTTT

j_call: TRBJ1-1
clone_size: NA
v_call: TRBV6-5
d_call: NA
cdr3_aa: CASSLHRDTPEAFF
cdr3_nt: TGTGCCAGCAGTCTACACCGGGACACTCCTGAAGCTTTCTTT

j_call: TRBJ2-3
clone_size: NA
v_call: TRBV10-2
d_call: TRBD1
cdr3_aa: CAGGTGLSDTQYF
cdr3_nt: TGCGCCGGAGGGACAGGGTTATCGGATACGCAGTATTTT

j_call: TRBJ2-2
clone_size: few
v_call: TRBV14
d_call: NA
cdr3_aa: CASSHTRTDGELFF
cdr3_nt: TGTGCCAGCAGCCATACTAGGACGGACGGGGAGCTGTTTTTT

j_call: TRBJ2-5
clone_size: NA
v_call: TRBV10-3
d_call: NA
cdr3_aa: CAISGPQETQYF
cdr3_nt: TGTGCCATCAGTGGACCCCAAGAGACCCAGTACTTC

j_call: TRBJ2-7
clone_size: few
v_call: TRBV6-5
d_call: NA
cdr3_aa: CASSSEGFYEQYF
cdr3_nt: TGTGCCAGCAGTTCGGAGGGTTTTTACGAGCAGTACTTC

j_call: TRBJ2-2
clone_size: NA
v_call: TRBV5-8
d_call: TRBD1
cdr3_aa: CASSYGTGTGELFF
cdr3_nt: TGTGCCAGCAGCTACGGGACAGGTACCGGGGAGCTGTTTTTT

j_call: TRBJ1-1
clone_size: few
v_call: TRBV11-1
d_call: NA
cdr3_aa: CASSLDFGEAFF
cdr3_nt: TGTGCCAGCAGCTTAGATTTCGGAGAAGCTTTCTTT

j_call: TRBJ2-7
clone_size: NA
v_call: TRBV9
d_call: NA
cdr3_aa: CASSPPPVSYEQYF
cdr3_nt: TGTGCCAGCAGCCCGCCCCCAGTCTCCTACGAGCAGTACTTC

j_call: TRBJ2-2
clone_size: few
v_call: TRBV30
d_call: NA
cdr3_aa: CAWSKSEVGELFF
cdr3_nt: TGTGCCTGGAGTAAATCAGAAGTGGGGGAGCTGTTTTTT

j_call: TRBJ2-1
clone_size: few
v_call: TRBV7-8
d_call: NA
cdr3_aa: CASSPRYAYYNEQFF
cdr3_nt: TGTGCCAGCAGCCCCCGCTACGCCTACTACAATGAGCAGTTCTTC

j_call: TRBJ2-1
clone_size: few
v_call: TRBV4-3
d_call: TRBD2
cdr3_aa: CASSQDSGTDSYNEQFF
cdr3_nt: TGCGCCAGCAGCCAAGACAGCGGGACTGACTCCTACAATGAGCAGTTCTTC

j_call: TRBJ2-2
clone_size: once
v_call: TRBV12-3/TRBV12-4
d_call: TRBD1
cdr3_aa: CASSGTGGESNTGELFF
cdr3_nt: TGTGCCAGCAGCGGGACAGGGGGCGAGTCGAACACCGGGGAGCTGTTTTTT

j_call: TRBJ2-3
clone_size: NA
v_call: TRBV7-3
d_call: TRBD1
cdr3_aa: CASSLTHRDRGIGDTQYF
cdr3_nt: TGTGCCAGCAGCTTAACCCACCGGGACAGGGGGATTGGGGATACGCAGTATTTT

j_call: TRBJ1-6
clone_size: NA
v_call: TRBV3-1
d_call: TRBD1
cdr3_aa: CASSRGGQGYSPLHF
cdr3_nt: TGTGCCAGCAGCCGTGGTGGACAGGGCTATTCACCCCTCCACTTT

j_call: TRBJ2-7
clone_size: few
v_call: TRBV25-1
d_call: NA
cdr3_aa: CASRVLYEQYF
cdr3_nt: TGTGCCAGCAGGGTATTGTACGAGCAGTACTTC

j_call: TRBJ2-6
clone_size: many
v_call: TRBV30
d_call: NA
cdr3_aa: CAWSRDHGANVLTF
cdr3_nt: TGTGCCTGGAGTCGGGACCATGGGGCCAACGTCCTGACTTTC

j_call: TRBJ2-1
clone_size: few
v_call: TRBV7-9
d_call: NA
cdr3_aa: CASRVLPEQFF
cdr3_nt: TGTGCCAGCAGGGTACTCCCGGAGCAGTTCTTC

j_call: TRBJ1-2
clone_size: NA
v_call: TRBV29-1
d_call: NA
cdr3_aa: CSVEADLDGYTF
cdr3_nt: TGCAGCGTGGAAGCGGATTTGGATGGCTACACCTTC

j_call: TRBJ1-5
clone_size: once
v_call: TRBV12-3/TRBV12-4
d_call: NA
cdr3_aa: CASSFTEGWPQHF
cdr3_nt: TGTGCCAGCAGTTTCACCGAAGGATGGCCCCAGCATTTT

j_call: TRBJ2-2
clone_size: few
v_call: TRBV4-2
d_call: TRBD1
cdr3_aa: CASSQEQGTANTGELFF
cdr3_nt: TGTGCCAGCAGCCAAGAACAGGGGACAGCGAACACCGGGGAGCTGTTTTTT

j_call: TRBJ1-2
clone_size: few
v_call: TRBV29-1
d_call: NA
cdr3_aa: CSVDRDYTF
cdr3_nt: TGCAGCGTAGACCGGGACTACACCTTC

j_call: TRBJ2-3
clone_size: few
v_call: TRBV30
d_call: TRBD2
cdr3_aa: CAWERGGPDTQYF
cdr3_nt: TGTGCCTGGGAGCGGGGGGGCCCGGATACGCAGTATTTT

j_call: TRBJ2-5
clone_size: NA
v_call: TRBV5-4
d_call: NA
cdr3_aa: CASSPYGQRETQYF
cdr3_nt: TGTGCCAGCAGCCCCTATGGCCAGCGGGAGACCCAGTACTTC

j_call: TRBJ2-7
clone_size: few
v_call: TRBV18
d_call: NA
cdr3_aa: CASSRGQQDEQYF
cdr3_nt: TGTGCCAGCTCACGGGGACAACAAGATGAGCAGTACTTC

j_call: TRBJ2-3
clone_size: few
v_call: TRBV5-1
d_call: NA
cdr3_aa: CASSPGWSSTDTQYF
cdr3_nt: TGCGCCAGCAGCCCGGGTTGGAGTAGCACAGATACGCAGTATTTT

j_call: TRBJ2-1
clone_size: NA
v_call: TRBV5-1
d_call: NA
cdr3_aa: CASSLDAGSSYNEQFF
cdr3_nt: TGCGCCAGCAGCTTGGACGCGGGTAGCTCCTACAATGAGCAGTTCTTC

j_call: TRBJ1-1
clone_size: NA
v_call: TRBV5-1
d_call: TRBD1
cdr3_aa: CASSLGDRTTEAFF
cdr3_nt: TGCGCCAGCAGCTTGGGGGACAGGACCACTGAAGCTTTCTTT

j_call: TRBJ2-7
clone_size: few
v_call: TRBV6-5
d_call: NA
cdr3_aa: CASSYSAGRGSYEQYF
cdr3_nt: TGTGCCAGCAGTTACTCGGCCGGACGGGGATCCTACGAGCAGTACTTC

j_call: TRBJ2-7
clone_size: NA
v_call: TRBV7-2
d_call: TRBD2
cdr3_aa: CASSPQGLAGNEQYF
cdr3_nt: TGTGCCAGCAGCCCTCAGGGACTAGCGGGAAACGAGCAGTACTTC

j_call: TRBJ2-1
clone_size: NA
v_call: TRBV7-9
d_call: TRBD2
cdr3_aa: CASSPGTTKEFF
cdr3_nt: TGTGCCAGCAGCCCTGGGACTACGAAGGAGTTCTTC

j_call: TRBJ1-1
clone_size: NA
v_call: TRBV10-2
d_call: NA
cdr3_aa: CASSGAGPNTEAFF
cdr3_nt: TGCGCCAGCAGTGGAGCAGGGCCGAACACTGAAGCTTTCTTT

j_call: TRBJ1-6
clone_size: NA
v_call: TRBV7-9
d_call: NA
cdr3_aa: CASSKGGNSPLHF
cdr3_nt: TGTGCCAGCAGCAAAGGTGGGAATTCACCCCTCCACTTT

j_call: TRBJ1-3
clone_size: few
v_call: TRBV5-1
d_call: TRBD1
cdr3_aa: CASASTGGDYTIYF
cdr3_nt: TGCGCCAGCGCCAGTACAGGGGGCGACTACACCATATATTTT

j_call: TRBJ1-6
clone_size: few
v_call: TRBV7-2
d_call: NA
cdr3_aa: CASSLIVGRPNSPLHF
cdr3_nt: TGTGCCAGCAGCTTAATTGTGGGACGGCCTAATTCACCCCTCCACTTT

j_call: TRBJ2-5
clone_size: NA
v_call: TRBV20-1
d_call: TRBD1
cdr3_aa: CSARQQGIRRETQYF
cdr3_nt: TGCAGTGCTAGACAACAGGGGATCAGGCGCGAGACCCAGTACTTC

j_call: TRBJ2-1
clone_size: NA
v_call: TRBV20-1
d_call: NA
cdr3_aa: CSASAWGGVNNEQFF
cdr3_nt: TGCAGTGCCTCGGCGTGGGGCGGGGTTAACAATGAGCAGTTCTTC

j_call: TRBJ2-1
clone_size: NA
v_call: TRBV15
d_call: NA
cdr3_aa: CATSRPQGYNEQFF
cdr3_nt: TGTGCCACCAGCAGACCTCAGGGTTACAATGAGCAGTTCTTC

j_call: TRBJ2-1
clone_size: few
v_call: TRBV5-1
d_call: NA
cdr3_aa: CASSLREGSFYYNEQFF
cdr3_nt: TGCGCCAGCAGCTTGAGGGAAGGAAGTTTTTACTACAATGAGCAGTTCTTC

j_call: TRBJ2-3
clone_size: NA
v_call: TRBV18
d_call: TRBD2
cdr3_aa: CASSPRLAGSSTDTQYF
cdr3_nt: TGTGCCAGCTCACCACGACTAGCGGGGAGTAGCACAGATACGCAGTATTTT

j_call: TRBJ2-3
clone_size: few
v_call: TRBV3-1
d_call: NA
cdr3_aa: CASSPEGLPSSTQYF
cdr3_nt: TGTGCCAGCAGCCCAGAGGGACTCCCGAGCTCTACGCAGTATTTT

j_call: TRBJ2-1
clone_size: NA
v_call: TRBV6-1
d_call: TRBD2
cdr3_aa: CASRRGLAESNEQFF
cdr3_nt: TGTGCCAGCAGGAGGGGACTAGCGGAATCCAATGAGCAGTTCTTC

j_call: TRBJ2-1
clone_size: NA
v_call: TRBV20-1
d_call: TRBD2
cdr3_aa: CSARDLGGWDNEQFF
cdr3_nt: TGCAGTGCTAGAGATCTCGGGGGGTGGGACAATGAGCAGTTCTTC

j_call: TRBJ1-2
clone_size: few
v_call: TRBV4-1
d_call: NA
cdr3_aa: CASSQVQGLWGSYGYTF
cdr3_nt: TGCGCCAGCAGCCAAGTTCAGGGGCTCTGGGGCTCTTATGGCTACACCTTC

j_call: TRBJ2-7
clone_size: NA
v_call: TRBV20-1
d_call: TRBD1
cdr3_aa: CSAIKRDRAYYEQYF
cdr3_nt: TGCAGTGCTATTAAACGGGACAGGGCCTACTACGAGCAGTACTTC

j_call: TRBJ2-7
clone_size: NA
v_call: TRBV10-3
d_call: TRBD2
cdr3_aa: CAISVGLAGAYEQYF
cdr3_nt: TGTGCCATCAGTGTAGGACTAGCGGGAGCCTACGAGCAGTACTTC

j_call: TRBJ2-1
clone_size: few
v_call: TRBV6-5
d_call: NA
cdr3_aa: CASRSRGQGQNEQFF
cdr3_nt: TGTGCCAGCAGATCTCGGGGGCAGGGGCAGAATGAGCAGTTCTTC

j_call: TRBJ1-6
clone_size: NA
v_call: TRBV7-6
d_call: NA
cdr3_aa: CASSGGEIGRILHF
cdr3_nt: TGTGCCAGCAGCGGGGGCGAGATCGGGAGGATCCTCCACTTT

j_call: TRBJ2-5
clone_size: few
v_call: TRBV7-2
d_call: TRBD2
cdr3_aa: CASSLARTSGREAQYF
cdr3_nt: TGTGCCAGCAGCTTAGCGAGGACTAGCGGGAGGGAGGCCCAGTACTTC

j_call: TRBJ2-1
clone_size: many
v_call: TRBV12-3/TRBV12-4
d_call: TRBD2
cdr3_aa: CASSLGLAGGPNEQFF
cdr3_nt: TGTGCCAGCAGTTTGGGACTAGCGGGGGGGCCCAATGAGCAGTTCTTC

j_call: TRBJ2-1
clone_size: NA
v_call: TRBV7-2
d_call: NA
cdr3_aa: CASSLGYPNEQFF
cdr3_nt: TGTGCCAGCAGCTTGGGGTATCCCAATGAGCAGTTCTTC